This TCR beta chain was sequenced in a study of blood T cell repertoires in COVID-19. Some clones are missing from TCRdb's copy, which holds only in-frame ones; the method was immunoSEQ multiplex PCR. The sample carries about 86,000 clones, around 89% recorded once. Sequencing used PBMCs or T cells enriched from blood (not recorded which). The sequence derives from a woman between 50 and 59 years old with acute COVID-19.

CDR3 region: CASSDRSGRNNEQFF. CDR3 in DNA: TGTGCCAGCAGTGACAGGTCAGGGAGGAACAATGAGCAGTTCTTC. The rearrangement joins TRBV6-1 to TRBJ2-1; possibly TRBD2 for D (6 bases). V lost 3 bases and J 5 bases, leaving 14 bases between the germline ends. The V gene's germline CDR1 is MNHNS and CDR2 SASEGT. CDR3 size: 15 residues.